This T cell receptor beta chain was recorded in a study of T cell responses to AZD1222 COVID-19 vaccine. About the study: Doses given second, at about 4 or about 12 weeks, were pooled. Overall study findings and caveats: Increases in Spike-specific TCR breadth and depth were seen after two AZD1222 doses.

Turning to this clone: The target antigen is unknown.

Profiled with immunoSEQ multiplex PCR; TCRdb holds only in-frame clones, not every one. The sample lists 75,000 to 90,000 clones, about 89% occurring once. Sequenced material: peripheral blood, taken on day 0 of AZD1222 vaccination. This sequence originates from an adult in good health.

The CDR3 protein is CAWSVIRGSEAFF. DNA of the CDR3: TGTGCCTGGAGTGTCATTCGGGGATCTGAAGCTTTCTTT. J is TRBJ1-1 and V is TRBV30; D is ambiguous. Trimming shortened V by 0 bases and J by 6 bases, and 11 bases separated the two germline ends. Germline V CDR1 and CDR2: GTSNPN, SVGIG (reference sequence). The CDR3 totals 13 residues.